This T cell receptor (beta chain) was identified during a study of T cells in localized non-small cell lung cancer. Findings of the study overall: Detection in adjacent lung was observed for a median around 50 of the top 100 tumor clones. Prolonged overall survival went with higher T cell density in the blood.

Generated by immunoSEQ multiplex PCR, the TCRdb table keeps only in-frame clones and is missing some. Of 72,000 or so clones listed, around four fifths are singletons. Note on this clone: Its specificity is unknown.

Material: peripheral blood, obtained before any cancer treatment. This clonotype originated in a female donor over 55 with stage I lung adenocarcinoma.

The CDR3 here is CASSCGGLDEKLFF. The DNA for the CDR3 is TGTGCCAGCAGTTGTGGGGGGCTAGACGAAAAACTGTTTTTT. V and J are TRBV28 and TRBJ1-4, with D tentatively TRBD1 (6 bases). This CDR3 contains 14 residues. V was shortened by 4 bases and J by 8 bases, with 14 bases between the two germline ends. Germline lookup yields CDR1 MDHEN and CDR2 SYDVKM. The whole variable domain, remainder taken from reference TRBV28 and TRBJ1-4, is DVKVTQSSRYLVKRTGEKVFLECVQDMDHENMFWYRQDPGLGLRLIYFSYDVKMKEKGDIPEGYSVSREKKERFSLILESASTNQTSMYLCASSCGGLDEKLFFGSGTQLSVL.